The clone carrying this TCR beta chain was seen many times. Its specificity is not known. This entry is derived from a study of T cell repertoires in cytomegalovirus infection. Whole-study context: A matching HLA type, together with CMV infection, was signaled by public TCR beta signatures.

Regarding the study as a whole: The study identified carriers of CMV plus the relevant HLA from cumulative public TCR beta family frequency. In two of eight donors, the top clonotype was HLA-C-restricted CMV-specific.

The CDR3 is 15 amino acids. V gave up 2 bases and J gave up 7 bases; unmatched junction bases: 5. Germline CDR1 reads SEHNR; CDR2 reads FQNEAQ (reference sequence). TCRdb reprocessed the reads via MiXCR and lists one record per CDR3 protein. The sample includes 200,000 to 250,000 distinct CDR3 sequences, roughly 6.5% seen only once; the top ten take under 7%. This clonotype originated in a human donor in good health (CMV status not recorded). Some clones in this sample may be carry-over from other donors' samples. Material for sequencing was PBMCs. The chain couples TRBV7-9 to TRBJ2-1; TRBD2 matches 10 bases. The CDR3 sequence: CASSLPAGGRNEQFF. The CDR3 DNA reads TGTGCCAGCAGCTTACCAGCGGGGGGGCGGAATGAGCAGTTCTTC.